A selection of T cell receptor beta chains follows, all from one sample in a study of immune characterization of retroperitoneal liposarcoma. Via MiXCR, TCRdb re-called the PCR reads, giving one row per CDR3 protein. Among fewer than 14,000 distinct CDR3 sequences listed, roughly a quarter were seen once. Material for sequencing was tumor tissue. These receptors were obtained from a male donor with retroperitoneal liposarcoma. The CDR3 runs from the conserved cysteine through the conserved F or W. A D gene is named only where the DNA matches it firmly.

J gene,D gene,V gene,CDR3 protein
TRBJ2-3,.,TRBV6-4,CASSDSLGGDTQYF
.,TRBD2,TRBV7-9,CASSSAPGLAGGGNEQYF
TRBJ2-3,TRBD1,TRBV4-3,CASSQGTGVTDTQYF
TRBJ1-2,.,TRBV6-1,CASSARGVSGYTF
TRBJ2-7,TRBD2,TRBV11-2,CASSRGGTYEQYF
.,TRBD1,TRBV7-2,CASSPGTGPFNEQFF
.,TRBD2,TRBV7-2,CASSSRGVYNEQYF
TRBJ2-1,TRBD2,TRBV4-3,CASSRSSGEGYNEQFF
TRBJ1-2,.,TRBV7-3,CASSPGGGRLLGGYTF
TRBJ1-4,.,TRBV12-3/TRBV12-4,CASSLRAANEKLFF
TRBJ2-3,.,TRBV10-1,CASSESPPDTQYF
.,TRBD2,TRBV6-1,CASTTKRGTSGFNEQYF
TRBJ2-2,TRBD2,TRBV12-5,CASGSPPLAGMNTGELFF
TRBJ2-3,.,TRBV7-2,CASSSLSGPTYTQYF
TRBJ2-1,.,TRBV12-3/TRBV12-4,CASSPRLDGEQFF
TRBJ2-6,TRBD1,TRBV6-1,CASSAGTGGSGANVLTF
TRBJ2-2,.,TRBV9,CASSPRNGELFF
TRBJ2-4,.,TRBV28,CASSIQYAKNIQYF
.,TRBD2,TRBV6-2/TRBV6-3,CAILAGGRGEQFF
TRBJ1-1,.,TRBV11-3,CASSLESQGNTEAFF
TRBJ1-2,.,TRBV12-3/TRBV12-4,CASSFRGVDYGYTF
.,TRBD1,TRBV6-1,CASRRTGIVETQYF
TRBJ1-2,.,TRBV7-2,CASSLAKGDYGYTF
TRBJ1-5,.,TRBV12-3/TRBV12-4,CASTLAANQPQHF
.,TRBD2,TRBV6-1,CASSPPGLATYEQYF
TRBJ2-1,.,TRBV6-1,CASSLKGGDEQFF
TRBJ1-4,.,TRBV7-2,CASSWTTTNEKLFF
.,TRBD2,TRBV4-1,CASSQESTGGRRETQYF
TRBJ2-7,.,TRBV11-3,CASSLTVAYEQYF
.,TRBD1,TRBV12-3/TRBV12-4,CASSPGTVYEQYF
.,TRBD2,TRBV6-1,CASIPGTSGSSGETQYF
TRBJ2-6,.,TRBV30,CAWNKRAGANVLTF
.,.,TRBV6-1,CAASHFYEQYF
TRBJ1-1,.,TRBV6-1,CASKEQGGTEAFF
TRBJ2-5,.,TRBV28,CASRGGGDGHNEQYF
.,TRBD2,TRBV6-4,CASSESVAGLGEQYF
TRBJ2-1,TRBD2,TRBV27,CASSPARTSGTLFF
.,.,TRBV27,CASSLRAPSSYEQYF
TRBJ2-3,TRBD2,TRBV6-1,CASGGRGVTDTQYF
TRBJ2-1,TRBD1,TRBV6-5,CASSVTGGSYNEQFF
TRBJ2-1,TRBD2,TRBV6-1,CASAGGAGVQEQFF
TRBJ2-3,.,TRBV7-3,CASSLIGRADTQYF
TRBJ1-1,.,TRBV11-3,CAIQLNTEAFF
TRBJ2-6,.,TRBV6-1,CASSPGFGANVLTF
TRBJ1-1,.,TRBV6-1,CASTPQGRKTEAFF
.,.,TRBV6-1,CASSEADYEQYF
TRBJ1-2,TRBD1,TRBV11-3,CASSLDSGGYGYTF
TRBJ2-5,.,TRBV25-1,CASSVKGAVGETQYF
.,.,TRBV27,CASSPGRYNEQYF
TRBJ1-1,.,TRBV24-1,CATSLSGNTEAFF
TRBJ2-6,.,TRBV10-2,CASTKGPGFPSGANVLTF
TRBJ2-1,.,TRBV6-1,CASTPTSRSSYEQFF
TRBJ2-1,.,TRBV6-1,CASSEPARAAYNEQFF